This TCR beta chain was documented in a study of human T cells and chemical hapten exposure. The CDR3 runs to 15 residues. Trimming removed 5 bases at V and 6 bases at J, with 16 bases between. Germline values: CDR1 KGHSH, CDR2 LQKENI. As for time point: patch test 3, about 24 weeks after DPC sensitization. The treatment is: therapeutic diphenylcyclopropenone sensitization with weekly scalp DPC. In its sample, this clonotype was seen many times. Its antigen is currently unknown. Study observations and caveats: Following DPC sensitization, TCRs present above 1 in 1000 frequency showed no change. Expanded TCRs produced significantly more large CDR3 similarity clusters than controls did.

As the library was built, unique molecular identifiers were attached to individual cDNA molecules. TCRdb re-derived calls from the RACE reads in MiXCR, one entry per CDR3 protein. The sample holds tens of thousands of distinct CDR3 sequences, 11% seen once. This receptor was obtained from a woman between 50 and 59 years old with alopecia areata. Some clones in this sample may be carry-over from other donors' samples. This rearrangement joins TRBV18 to TRBJ1-4; a weak D match, TRBD1 (6 bases). This specimen was whole blood, taken in connection with sensitization to the hapten diphenylcyclopropenone (DPC). The CDR3: CASSSGQPGHEKLFF. CDR3 nucleotide sequence: TGTGCCAGCTCATCCGGACAGCCCGGCCATGAAAAACTGTTTTTT.